This T cell receptor beta chain was identified during a study of shared clonotypes between healthy human individuals. Overall study context: Used for every donor were three CD4 naive, three CD4 memory, two CD8 naive and one CD8 memory plate.

Broader study findings: Depth was large, yet rarefaction showed that sorted-subset sequencing was incomplete.

Some clones are missing from TCRdb's copy, which holds only in-frame ones; the method was immunoSEQ multiplex PCR. The sample has 2 million to 3 million clones, roughly 93% seen once; the top ten hold about 0.38%. The V gene lost 0 bases and the J gene lost 5 bases, with 13 bases spanning the gap. The CDR3 has 14 amino acids. Per the germline V gene, CDR1 is SQVTM and CDR2 is ANQGSEA. Everyone who donated was a Caucasian adult who lived in Nashville, Tennessee. This clone was picked up one time. Its target is unknown. Specimen: naive CD4+ T cells from PBMCs. Stated subset: CD45RA+ positively selected. The chain recombines TRBV29-1 with TRBJ1-2, with D hard to call. The sequence was obtained from a man aged 18 to 29 in good health. Some clones in this sample may be carry-over from other donors' samples. The CDR3: CSVEERPGTYGYTF. The CDR3 nucleotides are TGCAGCGTTGAAGAACGACCCGGCACTTATGGCTACACCTTC.